This TCR beta chain was recovered during a study of response to subunit inactivated influenza vaccine. TCRdb processed the RT-PCR reads anew with MiXCR; each CDR3 protein has one entry. The sample lists 650,000 to 800,000 distinct CDR3 sequences; approximately 13% were seen once. Whole-study results and caveats: It was suggested by the authors that few new T cells are recruited by each seasonal influenza vaccination.

Points on this clonotype: What it recognizes is unknown.

J was trimmed by 7 bases and V by 2 bases; bases with no gene match: 10. Germline lookup yields CDR1 LGHDT and CDR2 YNNKEL (reference sequence). This CDR3 comprises 17 residues. V usage is TRBV3-1 and J usage is TRBJ2-1, with 11 positions matching TRBD2. The sequenced sample was PBMCs from blood, obtained 14 to 15 days before vaccination. The source is a man aged 50-59 years who received an inactivated influenza vaccine. The CDR3 nucleotides read TGTGCCAGCAGCCAAAACGAGACTAGCGGGGTTAAGAATGAGCAGTTCTTC. Its translation: CASSQNETSGVKNEQFF.